This T cell receptor (beta chain) was recovered during a study of CXCR3-negative and CXCR3-positive naive CD8 T cells. Study-level background: Sequencing brought in about 135 million TRB reads altogether, and each library got about 1.5 +/- 0.3 million.

The TRB cDNA libraries were prepared by 5' RACE with UMI labels. TCRdb re-called the 5' RACE reads and shows each CDR3 protein once, DNA omitted. This listing includes 45,000 to 55,000 distinct CDR3 sequences. In the case of this clonotype: What it binds is unknown.

Germline lookup yields CDR1 DFQATT and CDR2 SNEGSKA (reference sequence). The CDR3 sequence is 15 residues long. Study-level results: The TRBV-TRBJ usage of naive CXCR3-negative and CXCR3-positive cells was similar, but that of memory cells differed. Naive subsets expressed similar surface CD5; TRB CDR3 features served to infer TCR strength. Both naive subsets had comparably high diversity; memory CD8+ cells much lower.

Sequenced: memory CD8+ T cells from blood. The chain employs TRBV20-1 and TRBJ2-1. This receptor was identified in a human donor in good health. Some clones in this sample may be carry-over from other donors' samples. This CDR3 is CSASSYSSSYNEQFF.